The source of this TCR beta chain is a study of CD8+CD57+ T cells in acquired aplastic anemia. Turning to the study itself: The study obtained an average of approximately 2.9 ug of DNA from sorted CD4+ and CD8+ cells. The average read count for CD4+ cells in healthy donors was around 10 million.

V dropped 6 bases and J dropped 5; count of bases not matched to a gene: 4. The CDR3 is 13 residues long. The germline gives CDR1 SGHTA, CDR2 FQGTGA. Genomic DNA served as template for TCR beta VDJ and CDR3 profiling. Using its own MiXCR run on the reads, TCRdb lists one record per CDR3 protein. The profile shows approximately 380,000 distinct CDR3 sequences, around 68% of them singletons. Many counts were recorded for this clonotype. Source material: sorted CD4+, CD8+, or CD8+CD57+ T cells (not recorded which) from PBMCs. The chain links TRBV7-3 to TRBJ1-2; TRBD1 aligns across 9 bases. The TCR comes from a human donor in good health, serving as a control. The CDR3 DNA follows: TGTGCCAGCAGTCTGGGACAGGGTTATGGCTACACCTTC. Translating gives CASSLGQGYGYTF.